This T cell receptor beta chain was identified in a study of blood T cell repertoires in COVID-19. Across the study: PBMCs, B-cell-depleted T cells, or T cells provided the cDNA or gDNA that made up the material.

This CDR3 spans 12 amino acids. Per germline, CDR1 SGHDN and CDR2 FVKESK. V gave up 2 bases and J gave up 5 bases, with 4 bases separating them. It was during active infection that Seattle patients were enrolled and then longitudinally followed. Original handling: How many nucleated cells were present was estimated from reference gene primer amplification. The assay was immunoSEQ multiplex PCR, and TCRdb's table has in-frame clones only and misses some. V, J and clone size derive from that table, while D and trimming were established from the DNA sequence. The top ten clones hold 5% to 6.5% of a sample with approximately 230,000 clones, about 87% of them seen once.

Source material: peripheral blood. The chain carries TRBV14 and TRBJ2-1; D is unclear. This sequence originates from a woman between 25 and 40 years old with COVID-19, enrolled during active disease. The CDR3 spells CASSQSNNEQFF. CDR3 nucleotides: TGTGCCAGCAGCCAATCAAACAATGAGCAGTTCTTC.